These 9 T cell receptor beta chains came from one sample sequenced in a study of low-dose radiotherapy and immunotherapy resistance in tumors. TRAV- and TRBV-specific primers were used for first-strand cDNA, which covered alpha and beta chains. Over about 19 PCR cycles, TCRs were amplified from a constant-region primer and V-primer adapter. Using its own MiXCR run on the reads, TCRdb lists one record per CDR3 protein. The table has approximately 9,000 distinct CDR3 sequences, more than 65% seen once; the top ten hold roughly 7.1%. These TCRs come from a human donor with advanced metastatic prostate, ovarian, gallbladder or colorectal cancer (not recorded which). This table probably holds off-target reads from a library built for another chain.

The gene calls are TRBV29-1 and TRBJ2-1; 11 bases align to TRBD2. J was trimmed by 5 bases and V by 6 bases; bases with no gene match: 9. This CDR3 region has 15 residues. CDR1 SQVTM and CDR2 ANQGSEA come from the germline V gene. The CDR3 here is CSVAQRLAGNNEQFF. Written as DNA, the CDR3 is TGCAGCGTCGCCCAGAGACTAGCGGGGAACAATGAGCAGTTCTTC.

This clonotype was recorded once. V is TRBV29-1 and J is TRBJ2-5, with 10 nucleotides matching TRBD2. The CDR3 loop spans 14 amino acids. The germline CDR1 and CDR2 sequences are SQVTM and ANQGSEA. With V trimmed by 5 bases and J by 4 bases, 7 bases remained unmatched. This CDR3 is CSVLAGEGGETQYF. In nucleotides, the CDR3 is TGCAGCGTTCTAGCGGGAGAGGGAGGAGAGACCCAGTACTTC.

The chain uses TRBV20-1 and TRBJ1-6, with 7 bases lining up with TRBD1. This CDR3 is 15 amino acids long. Germline V gene lookup returns CDR1 DFQATT and CDR2 SNEGSKA (reference sequence). After removal of 0 bases from V and 8 bases from J, the junction contained 7 bases not matched to a gene. The CDR3 loop is CSARDRGFTYSPLHF. The CDR3, as DNA: TGCAGTGCTAGAGACAGGGGGTTTACGTATTCACCCCTCCACTTT.

The rearrangement uses TRBV2 and TRBJ2-7; 11 nucleotides agree with TRBD2. Germline assignment: CDR1 SNHLY and CDR2 FYNNEI. V lost 2 bases to trimming and J lost 4 bases; unmatched junction nucleotides: 4. This CDR3 region has 15 residues. The CDR3 is CASSESSGRRYEQYF. The CDR3 coding sequence is TGTGCCAGCAGTGAATCTAGCGGGAGGAGGTACGAGCAGTACTTC.

This clonotype appeared a few times. The chain joins TRBV5-6 to TRBJ2-7; D is perhaps TRBD2 (6 bases). Trimming removed 7 bases from V and 3 bases from J, with 11 bases in between. Germline CDR1 reads SGHDT; CDR2 reads YYEEEE. The CDR3 loop spans 12 amino acids. In DNA, the CDR3 is TGTGCCAGCCACCGGGAGAGCTACGAGCAGTACTTC. Translation gives CASHRESYEQYF.

The CDR3 coding sequence is TGTGCCAGCAGCCTCGATCGGACGGGTTCCTACGAGCAGTACTTC. Translated, it gives CASSLDRTGSYEQYF. This sequence joins TRBV5-6 and TRBJ2-7; D remains unclear. V lost 4 bases and J lost 1, with 15 bases in between. Looked up from germline, CDR1 is SGHDT and CDR2 is YYEEEE. The CDR3 totals 15 residues.

The V call is TRBV28, the J call TRBJ2-3; no firm D call. V gave up 4 bases and J gave up 4 bases, with 9 bases separating them. Germline V gives CDR1 MDHEN, CDR2 SYDVKM. The CDR3 loop spans 13 amino acids. The DNA for the CDR3 is TGTGCCAGCAGTTCAGCTGGTCCAGATACGCAGTATTTT. It is translated as CASSSAGPDTQYF. Drawing the rest from reference TRBV28 and TRBJ2-3, the complete variable domain is DVKVTQSSRYLVKRTGEKVFLECVQDMDHENMFWYRQDPGLGLRLIYFSYDVKMKEKGDIPEGYSVSREKKERFSLILESASTNQTSMYLCASSSAGPDTQYFGPGTRLTVL.

J is TRBJ2-7 and V is TRBV5-1, with 11 bases aligning to TRBD2. Germline values: CDR1 SGHRS, CDR2 YFSETQ. Trimming at V came to 2 bases and at J to 6 bases, leaving 13 bases not matched to a gene. This CDR3 is 17 amino acids long. The CDR3, as DNA: TGCGCCAGCAGCTTCTTGACTAGCGGGGTAAACTTTGGCGAGCAGTACTTC. It translates to CASSFLTSGVNFGEQYF. Using reference TRBV5-1 and TRBJ2-7 for the parts outside the CDR3, the full variable domain is KAGVTQTPRYLIKTRGQQVTLSCSPISGHRSVSWYQQTPGQGLQFLFEYFSETQRNKGNFPGRFSGRQFSNSRSEMNVSTLELGDSALYLCASSFLTSGVNFGEQYFGPGTRLTVT.

In its sample, this clonotype was seen a few times. The rearrangement uses TRBV5-1 and TRBJ1-4; possibly TRBD1 for D (6 bases). V gave up 0 bases and J gave up 4 bases, with 13 bases separating them. This CDR3 is 16 amino acids long. CDR1 and CDR2 (germline): SGHRS, YFSETQ. The CDR3 sequence: CASSLAGQSLNEKLFF. The CDR3 DNA reads as TGCGCCAGCAGCTTGGCCGGACAGAGTCTTAATGAAAAACTGTTTTTT.